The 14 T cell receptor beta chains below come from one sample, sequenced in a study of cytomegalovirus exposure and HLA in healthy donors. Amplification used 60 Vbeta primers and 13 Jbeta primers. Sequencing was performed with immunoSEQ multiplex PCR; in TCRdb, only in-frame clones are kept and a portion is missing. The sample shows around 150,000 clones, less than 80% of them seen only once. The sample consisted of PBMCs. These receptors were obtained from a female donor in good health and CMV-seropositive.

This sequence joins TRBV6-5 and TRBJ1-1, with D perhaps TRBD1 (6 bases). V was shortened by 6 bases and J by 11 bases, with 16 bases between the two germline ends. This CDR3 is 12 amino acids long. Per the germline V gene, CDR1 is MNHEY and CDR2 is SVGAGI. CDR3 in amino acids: CASSTRGRGAFF. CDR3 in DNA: TGTGCCAGCAGCACGCGGGGGCGGGGGGCTTTCTTT.

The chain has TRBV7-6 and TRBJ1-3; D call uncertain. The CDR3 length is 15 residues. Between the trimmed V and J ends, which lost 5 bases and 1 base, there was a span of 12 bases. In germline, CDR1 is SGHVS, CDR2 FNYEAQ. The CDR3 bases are TGTGCCAGCAGCCCAGAGGCAGTTTCTGGAAACACCATATATTTT. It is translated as CASSPEAVSGNTIYF.

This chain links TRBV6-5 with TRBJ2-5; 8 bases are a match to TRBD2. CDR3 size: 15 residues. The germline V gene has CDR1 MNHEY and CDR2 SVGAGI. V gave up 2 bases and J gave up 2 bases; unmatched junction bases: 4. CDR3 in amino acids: CASSYQGTSQETQYF. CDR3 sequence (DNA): TGTGCCAGCAGTTACCAAGGGACTAGTCAAGAGACCCAGTACTTC.

The CDR3 DNA reads as TGTGCCAGCAGTCATAGCGGGGCCGCTCGGATGGCCCAGTACTTC. It translates to CASSHSGAARMAQYF. The chain is built from TRBV7-9 and TRBJ2-5; 8 bases agree with TRBD2. The CDR3 contains 15 residues. Germline CDR1 is SEHNR and CDR2 is FQNEAQ (reference sequence). J gave up 9 bases and V 6 bases, and 15 bases lay outside the gene matches.

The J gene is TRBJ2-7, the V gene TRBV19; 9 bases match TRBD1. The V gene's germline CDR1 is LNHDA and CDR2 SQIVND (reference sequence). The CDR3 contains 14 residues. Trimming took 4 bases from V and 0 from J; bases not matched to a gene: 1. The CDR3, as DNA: TGTGCCAGTAGTAGGGACAGGGTCTCCTACGAGCAGTACTTC. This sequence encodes CASSRDRVSYEQYF.

CDR3 DNA sequence: TGCGCCAGCAGCTTGGTTGGGGGGGTTTCGAACACTGAAGCTTTCTTT. It specifies CASSLVGGVSNTEAFF. The J gene is TRBJ1-1, the V gene TRBV5-1; the D gene is possibly TRBD1 (5 bases). Deletions cut 0 bases from V and 1 base from J, with 13 bases between. This CDR3 has 16 residues. Germline CDR1 SGHRS, CDR2 YFSETQ.

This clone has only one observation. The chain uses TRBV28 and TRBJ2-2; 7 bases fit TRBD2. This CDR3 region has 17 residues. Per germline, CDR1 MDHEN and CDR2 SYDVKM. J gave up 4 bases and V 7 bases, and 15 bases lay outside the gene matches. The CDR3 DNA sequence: TGTGCCAGCACTCCAGGGTGGGGGGGAGGAGGCACCGGGGAGCTGTTTTTT. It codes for CASTPGWGGGGTGELFF. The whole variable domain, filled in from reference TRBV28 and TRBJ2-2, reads DVKVTQSSRYLVKRTGEKVFLECVQDMDHENMFWYRQDPGLGLRLIYFSYDVKMKEKGDIPEGYSVSREKKERFSLILESASTNQTSMYLCASTPGWGGGGTGELFFGEGSRLTVL.

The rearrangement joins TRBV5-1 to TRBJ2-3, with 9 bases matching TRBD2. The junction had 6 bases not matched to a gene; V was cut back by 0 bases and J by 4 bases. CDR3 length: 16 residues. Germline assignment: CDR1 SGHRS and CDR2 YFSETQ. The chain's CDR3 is CASSLGAGGFADTQYF. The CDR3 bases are TGCGCCAGCAGCTTGGGAGCGGGAGGTTTTGCAGATACGCAGTATTTT.

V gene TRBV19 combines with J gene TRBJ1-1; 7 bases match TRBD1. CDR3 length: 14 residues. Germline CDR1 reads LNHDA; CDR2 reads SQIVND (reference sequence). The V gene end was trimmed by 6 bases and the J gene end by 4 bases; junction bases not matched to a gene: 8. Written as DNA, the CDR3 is TGTGCCAGTAGCCAAGGATCAGGGGGCACTGAAGCTTTCTTT. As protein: CASSQGSGGTEAFF.

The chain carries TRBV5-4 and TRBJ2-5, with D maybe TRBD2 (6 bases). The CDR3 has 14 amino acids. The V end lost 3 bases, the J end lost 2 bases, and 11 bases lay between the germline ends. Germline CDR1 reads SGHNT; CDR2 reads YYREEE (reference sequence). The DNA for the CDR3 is TGTGCCAGCAGCTCGTTGGAGGGGCAAGAGACCCAGTACTTC. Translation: CASSSLEGQETQYF.

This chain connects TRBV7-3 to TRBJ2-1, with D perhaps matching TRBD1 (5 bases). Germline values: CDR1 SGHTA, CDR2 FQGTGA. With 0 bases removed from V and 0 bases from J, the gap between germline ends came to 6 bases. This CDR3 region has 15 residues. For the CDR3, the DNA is TGTGCCAGCAGCTTAACAAGGGGCTCCTACAATGAGCAGTTCTTC. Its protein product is CASSLTRGSYNEQFF.

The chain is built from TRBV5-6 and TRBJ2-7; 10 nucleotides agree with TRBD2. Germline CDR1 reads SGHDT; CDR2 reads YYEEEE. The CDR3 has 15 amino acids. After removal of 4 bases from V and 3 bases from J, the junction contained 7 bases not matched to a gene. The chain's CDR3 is CASSHGLAVSYEQYF. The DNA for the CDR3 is TGTGCCAGCAGCCACGGACTAGCGGTTAGCTACGAGCAGTACTTC.

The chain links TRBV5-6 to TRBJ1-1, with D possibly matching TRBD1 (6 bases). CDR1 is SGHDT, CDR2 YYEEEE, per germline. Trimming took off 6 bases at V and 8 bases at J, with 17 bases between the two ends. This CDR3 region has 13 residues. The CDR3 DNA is TGTGCCAGCATCACCGTGGGGGCTTCGGAAGCTTTCTTT. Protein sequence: CASITVGASEAFF.

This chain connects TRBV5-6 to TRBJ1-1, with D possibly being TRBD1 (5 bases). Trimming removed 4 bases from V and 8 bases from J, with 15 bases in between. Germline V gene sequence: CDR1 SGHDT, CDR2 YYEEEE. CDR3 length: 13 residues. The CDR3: CASSRTGGNEAFF. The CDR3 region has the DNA TGTGCCAGCAGCCGTACCGGGGGGAACGAAGCTTTCTTT.